This T cell receptor (beta chain) was observed in a study of blood T cell repertoires in COVID-19. This clone appeared a few times. Some clones are missing from TCRdb's copy, which holds only in-frame ones; the method was immunoSEQ multiplex PCR. The sample yields about 83,000 clones, roughly four fifths seen once. The material sequenced was peripheral blood. This receptor was obtained from a woman of 80 years or more with active or convalescent COVID-19.

In DNA, the CDR3 is TGTGCCAGCTCCTCCATACAGGTGAACACTGAAGCTTTCTTT. Translation gives CASSSIQVNTEAFF. The chain carries TRBV7-9 and TRBJ1-1; tentatively, D is TRBD1 (5 bases). This CDR3 spans 14 amino acids. V dropped 8 bases and J dropped 0 bases, with 13 bases sitting between them. Germline V lookup: CDR1 SEHNR, CDR2 FQNEAQ (reference sequence).